This TCR beta chain originates from a study of OX40 agonist ivuxolimab in advanced cancers. Turning to the study itself: Anti-PD-1, anti-PD-L1 or anti-CTLA-4 therapy given earlier was allowed, and over 35% had some.

TCRdb's copy holds only in-frame clones and misses some; the assay was immunoSEQ multiplex PCR. The data contain some 40,000 clones, roughly 80% of them singletons. This sequence was found in an adult with an advanced solid tumor such as melanoma, head and neck, liver or kidney cancer. The input for sequencing was CD4+ or CD8+ T cells sorted from blood, taken in a trial of the OX40 agonist ivuxolimab.

The CDR3 spells CASSLSAGAAYEQYF. In DNA, the CDR3 is TGTGCCAGCTCACTCTCGGCAGGGGCAGCCTACGAGCAGTACTTC. The chain links TRBV18 to TRBJ2-7; tentative D call: TRBD1 (6 bases). V was shortened by 4 bases and J by 2 bases, with 15 bases between the two germline ends. The V gene's germline CDR1 is KGHSH and CDR2 LQKENI. The length of the CDR3 is 15 residues.